The source of this T cell receptor (beta chain) is a study of blood T cell repertoires in COVID-19. In the study overall: Both acute and convalescent COVID-19 samples were obtained from the United States, Italy and Spain. PBMCs, B-cell-depleted T cells, or T cells provided the cDNA or gDNA that made up the material.

Trimming took 8 bases from V and 5 from J; bases not matched to a gene: 10. The CDR3 has 15 residues. CDR1 and CDR2 (germline): MGHRA, YSYEKL. In the original processing: From reference gene primer amplification, estimates of nucleated cell counts were derived. Profiled with immunoSEQ multiplex PCR; TCRdb holds only in-frame clones, not every one. V and J calls and clone size are copied from that table; D and trimming were computed from the DNA. The sample consists of some 140,000 clones, around 86% of them appearing once. This clone was seen a few times. This receptor was identified in a woman in her forties or fifties who had recovered from COVID-19. The chain employs TRBV4-1 and TRBJ2-5; 11 nucleotides match TRBD1. The sequenced sample consisted of peripheral blood. CDR3 residues: CASSLGQGARETQYF. In DNA, the CDR3 is TGCGCCAGCTCCCTCGGACAGGGGGCTAGGGAGACCCAGTACTTC.